The T cell receptor (beta chain) described here comes from a study of blood T cells in healthy people across ages. Points from the study as a whole: A roughly linear age-dependent decrease characterized TCR beta diversity per million T cells. Estimates of total diversity, which came from one million sequenced T cells, were considered to be underestimates. Both naive CD4+ cell counts and diversity were greater in long-lived donors than in aged donors.

Primers used in a second PCR of about 6 to 11 cycles were a sample-barcoded 5' primer and a J-beta primer mix. TCRdb fed the 5' RACE reads into MiXCR, producing one record per CDR3 protein. This repertoire shows roughly 1.6 million distinct CDR3 sequences, 30% to 40% found once; its top ten account for around 11%. For this clonotype: Its cognate antigen is unknown.

Sequencing was performed on blood. This receptor was obtained from a young woman in good health.

CDR3 sequence: CAWSPTSGGYYGYTF. In nucleotides, the CDR3 is TGTGCCTGGAGTCCCACGAGTGGGGGGTACTATGGCTACACCTTC. The V and J genes are TRBV30 and TRBJ1-2, with D possibly being TRBD1 (5 bases). CDR3 length: 15 residues. V lost 2 bases to trimming and J lost 3 bases, with 16 bases between them. The germline V gene encodes CDR1 GTSNPN and CDR2 SVGIG (reference sequence).